Listed here are 17 T cell receptor beta chains from one sample, sequenced in a study of T cell responses to AZD1222 COVID-19 vaccine. Sequenced by immunoSEQ multiplex PCR; TCRdb stores in-frame clones only, minus some. Among around 87,000 clones listed, over 75% were seen once. The input for sequencing was peripheral blood, taken on day 0 of AZD1222 vaccination. The receptors were sampled from an adult in good health.

The chain recombines TRBV5-6 with TRBJ2-7; no reliable D call. V lost 3 bases, J lost 0 bases, and 1 base lay in between. The CDR3 is 11 residues long. CDR1 and CDR2 from the germline V gene are SGHDT and YYEEEE. This chain's CDR3 is CASSSSYEQYF. The CDR3 DNA is TGTGCCAGCAGCTCCTCCTACGAGCAGTACTTC.

The V gene is TRBV28, the J gene TRBJ2-1; D call uncertain. The V end was cut by 1 base, the J end by 9 bases, with 10 bases between. The CDR3 spans 13 residues. The V gene's germline CDR1 is MDHEN and CDR2 SYDVKM. The CDR3 nucleotides are TGTGCCAGCAGTTTATCTCAGACTGGTGAGCAGTTCTTC. Protein: CASSLSQTGEQFF.

The genes are TRBV19 and TRBJ2-7; 8 bases are shared with TRBD1. The germline V gene encodes CDR1 LNHDA and CDR2 SQIVND (reference sequence). This CDR3 region has 14 residues. The trim removed 7 bases at V and 7 bases at J, leaving 12 bases unmatched. DNA of the CDR3: TGTGCCAGTACCGCGACAGGGGTACCGGGGGAGCAGTACTTC. It is translated as CASTATGVPGEQYF. Full variable domain (outside the CDR3, taken from reference TRBV19 and TRBJ2-7): DGGITQSPKYLFRKEGQNVTLSCEQNLNHDAMYWYRQDPGQGLRLIYYSQIVNDFQKGDIAEGYSVSREKKESFPLTVTSAQKNPTAFYLCASTATGVPGEQYFGPGTRLTVT.

This chain connects TRBV5-5 to TRBJ2-4; weak D call: TRBD1 (5 bases). Germline CDR1 SGHKS, CDR2 YYEKEE (reference sequence). This CDR3 contains 14 residues. Deletions cut 8 bases from V and 9 bases from J, with 21 bases between. Here the CDR3 DNA reads TGTGCCAGTCTAGAGTCAGGGCAGGGTGTCATTCAGTACTTC. Protein product: CASLESGQGVIQYF.

This chain uses TRBV2 with TRBJ1-1, with TRBD1 as a possible D gene (5 bases). Trimming removed 5 bases at V and 0 bases at J, with 10 bases between. The CDR3 sequence is 14 residues long. CDR1 is SNHLY, CDR2 FYNNEI, per germline. The CDR3 region has the DNA TGTGCCAGCAGTACCCGACAGATGAACACTGAAGCTTTCTTT. Protein: CASSTRQMNTEAFF.

This clone occurred once. The chain joins TRBV27 to TRBJ2-7; unclear D gene. Germline loops: CDR1 MNHEY, CDR2 SMNVEV (reference sequence). The CDR3 totals 15 residues. V was shortened by 3 bases and J by 3 bases, with 15 bases between the two germline ends. Here the CDR3 reads CASSFQAPPDYEQYF. CDR3 in DNA: TGTGCCAGCAGTTTTCAAGCTCCGCCAGACTACGAGCAGTACTTC.

J is TRBJ1-1 and V is TRBV6-6; TRBD1 might be the D (6 bases). The CDR3 extends over 17 amino acids. Per germline, CDR1 MNHNY and CDR2 SVGAGI (reference sequence). V was clipped by 5 bases and J by 7 bases, with 26 bases between them. CDR3 nucleotide sequence: TGTGCCAGCAGTCAAAGTCGGGCTCGGACAGAAGGTAGTGAAGCTTTCTTT. This codes for CASSQSRARTEGSEAFF.

The sample holds one count of this clone. V usage is TRBV9 and J usage is TRBJ2-3; D may match TRBD1 or TRBD2 (6 bases each). Germline CDR1 reads SGDLS; CDR2 reads YYNGEE. Trimming cost V 6 bases and J 4 bases, with 18 bases left between them. CDR3 length: 15 amino acids. The CDR3 DNA follows: TGTGCCAGCACCCTGGAGGGGGAGGCCCCAGATACGCAGTATTTT. Encoded protein: CASTLEGEAPDTQYF.

The chain employs TRBV20-1 and TRBJ2-5, with 12 bases lining up with TRBD2. Per the germline V gene, CDR1 is DFQATT and CDR2 is SNEGSKA (reference sequence). V gave up 3 bases and J gave up 3 bases; unmatched junction bases: 8. The CDR3 is 16 amino acids. CDR3 in DNA: TGCAGTGCTAGTAGGGCTAGCGGGGGGGCCGAAGAGACCCAGTACTTC. Translated, it gives CSASRASGGAEETQYF.

This clone occurred many times. V is TRBV4-1 and J is TRBJ1-2; D may be TRBD1 (6 bases). The ends were cut back, 0 bases at V and 6 bases at J, with 8 bases in the middle. There are 13 residues in the CDR3. Germline V lookup: CDR1 MGHRA, CDR2 YSYEKL. Here the CDR3 reads CASSQDWTDGYTF. The CDR3 coding sequence is TGCGCCAGCAGCCAAGATTGGACAGATGGCTACACCTTC.

The rearrangement uses TRBV28 and TRBJ1-3, with 7 bases matching TRBD1. The germline CDR1 and CDR2 sequences are MDHEN and SYDVKM. The CDR3 contains 16 residues. Germline trimming cut 6 bases from V and 6 bases from J; bases unmatched to any gene: 14. In DNA form, the CDR3 reads TGTGCCAGCAGCCCGACAGGGAGGACGAGCCTAAACACCATATATTTT. The encoded protein is CASSPTGRTSLNTIYF.

This sequence joins TRBV7-2 and TRBJ1-6; possible D gene TRBD1, 6 bases. This CDR3 comprises 13 residues. The germline CDR1 and CDR2 sequences are SGHTA and FQGNSA. Trimming removed 5 bases from V and 9 bases from J, with 11 bases in between. In DNA form, the CDR3 reads TGTGCCAGCAGCAACCGGGACACTTCACCCCTCCACTTT. Its protein product is CASSNRDTSPLHF.

This sequence joins TRBV3-1 (or the pseudogene TRBV3-2) and TRBJ1-2, with no clear D. The germline CDR1 and CDR2 sequences are LGHDT and YNNKEL (reference sequence). Deletions cut 1 base from V and 7 bases from J, with 4 bases between. This CDR3 comprises 11 residues. CDR3 in amino acids: CASSQASGYTF. The CDR3, as DNA: TGTGCCAGCAGCCAAGCGTCTGGCTACACCTTC.

This chain uses TRBV7-9 with TRBJ1-4, with D unresolved. CDR1 is SEHNR and CDR2 is FQNEAQ in the germline V gene (reference sequence). Trimming left V 1 base short and J 4 bases short, with 13 bases between. The CDR3 spans 16 residues. In DNA, the CDR3 is TGTGCCAGCAGCTTAGGGTTAGGCAGCTATAATGAAAAACTGTTTTTT. Translated: CASSLGLGSYNEKLFF. The entire variable domain, with the rest obtained from reference TRBV7-9 and TRBJ1-4, is as follows: DTGVSQNPRHKITKRGQNVTFRCDPISEHNRLYWYRQTLGQGPEFLTYFQNEAQLEKSRLLSDRFSAERPKGSFSTLEIQRTEQGDSAMYLCASSLGLGSYNEKLFFGSGTQLSVL.

The genes are TRBV18 and TRBJ2-5; D is unresolved. V was clipped by 3 bases and J by 4 bases, with 18 bases between them. The CDR3 consists of 16 residues. The germline CDR1 and CDR2 sequences are KGHSH and LQKENI. The CDR3 DNA sequence: TGTGCCAGCTCACCTAGCCAACCACGGGTTCGAGAGACCCAGTACTTC. Its translation: CASSPSQPRVRETQYF.

This clone was seen just once. CDR3 protein: CASSRTGDPNTEAFF. DNA of the CDR3: TGTGCCAGCTCACGTACAGGGGACCCGAACACTGAAGCTTTCTTT. This chain links TRBV18 with TRBJ1-1, with 7 bases identical to TRBD1. CDR3 size: 15 residues. J was trimmed by 1 base and V by 4 bases; bases with no gene match: 6. Germline values: CDR1 KGHSH, CDR2 LQKENI.

The chain links TRBV3-1 (or the pseudogene TRBV3-2) to TRBJ2-5; 7 nucleotides line up with TRBD2. With V trimmed by 4 bases and J by 3 bases, 14 bases remained unmatched. The CDR3 consists of 17 residues. The germline CDR1 and CDR2 sequences are LGHDT and YNNKEL (reference sequence). Here the CDR3 DNA reads TGTGCCAGCAGCCGCGGTTTAGGAGCGGGGAGGGAAGAGACCCAGTACTTC. Amino acids: CASSRGLGAGREETQYF.